The following is a T cell receptor beta chain sequence with its context. Its antigen is unknown. The record originates from a study of T cell responses to AZD1222 COVID-19 vaccine. Whole-study findings and limits: None of the repertoires were sampled until the peak T cell response had passed. There were mostly white British donors and more females than males, and clonal diversity was possibly underestimated. With dominance at 160-218 and 743-854, vaccine-associated CD4 TCRs spanned spike.

The ends lost 5 bases at V and 7 bases at J; junction bases unmatched: 8. The CDR3 is 14 residues long. CDR1 is LGHNT, CDR2 FRNRAP, per germline. Libraries were prepared by immunoSEQ multiplex PCR; TCRdb keeps only in-frame clonotypes and omits some of them. The sample carries about 180,000 clones, just over 85% recorded once. This sequence was found in an adult who received the AZD1222 COVID-19 vaccine. The material was peripheral blood, obtained 28 days after the second AZD1222 dose. The V gene is TRBV12-5, the J gene TRBJ1-5; 7 bases agree with TRBD1. The chain's CDR3 is CASGPGQLMQPQHF. The DNA of the CDR3 is TGTGCTAGTGGTCCGGGACAGCTTATGCAGCCCCAGCATTTT.